This T cell receptor beta chain was identified during a study of blood T cell repertoires in COVID-19. Turning to the study itself: COVID-19 samples collected from the United States, Italy and Spain covered acute and convalescent phases. Nucleic acid was either cDNA or gDNA, and it came from T cells, B-cell-depleted T cells, or PBMCs.

Repertoires were generated with immunoSEQ multiplex PCR, while TCRdb's copy carries only in-frame clones and drops some. The sample yields 350,000 to 550,000 clones, approximately 90% seen once. The V gene's germline CDR1 is SEHNR and CDR2 FQNEAQ (reference sequence). V gave up 4 bases and J gave up 7 bases; unmatched junction bases: 7. The CDR3 loop spans 15 amino acids. Participant age was roughly 18 to 95 years, and participants resided in about two dozen US areas. Donors were grouped by their self-reported clinical history. The clonotype originates from a woman younger than 35 with acute COVID-19. Specimen: PBMCs or T cells enriched from blood (not recorded which). The chain joins TRBV7-9 to TRBJ1-4, with 9 nucleotides matching TRBD1. The CDR3 nucleotides are TGTGCCAGCAGCTCGGGACAGGGAGACTTTGAAAAACTGTTTTTT. Its protein is CASSSGQGDFEKLFF.